This T cell receptor (beta chain) was found in a study of blood T cell repertoires in COVID-19. Study background: Samples of COVID-19 (acute and convalescent) were obtained from the United States, Italy and Spain. Sample material is recorded as cDNA or gDNA derived from T cells, B-cell-depleted T cells, or PBMCs.

This CDR3 has 12 amino acids. Germline assignment: CDR1 SNHLY and CDR2 FYNNEI. V was shortened by 5 bases and J by 1 base, with 5 bases between the two germline ends. Authors' analysis steps: Estimation of nucleated cell counts relied on the amplification of reference gene primers. Using immunoSEQ multiplex PCR, the repertoire was profiled, and TCRdb retains in-frame clones only, with some absent. That table supplies the V and J calls and clone size; D and trimming were determined from the DNA. The top ten hold about 4.4% of the sample, which has tens of thousands of clones, roughly 83% seen once. Sequences were obtained from peripheral blood. The sequence derives from a man between 50 and 59 years old with active COVID-19. This chain uses TRBV2 with TRBJ1-1; D is uncertain. The CDR3 region is CASSPRNTEAFF. For the CDR3, the DNA is TGTGCCAGCAGTCCTCGGAACACTGAAGCTTTCTTT.